This TCR beta chain was retrieved from a study of spatial heterogeneity in lung cancer. This clonotype was observed a few times. Unmatched junction bases numbered 3, after V lost 4 bases and J lost 1 base. The CDR3 length is 15 residues. Germline CDR1 reads SGHDT; CDR2 reads YYEEEE. TCR cDNA molecules each carried a unique molecular identifier. TCRdb ran MiXCR on the 5' RACE reads and lists one entry per CDR3 protein. There are 90,000 to 95,000 distinct CDR3 sequences in the sample; approximately 12% occur only once, and just over 40% lies in the top ten. Indicated time point: sample taken at primary tumor resection. Samples came from 72 TRACERx patients with untreated early-stage lung cancer. Sequencing covered unsorted whole RNA taken from tumor, nontumor lung or frozen PBMC.

The specimen comprised PBMCs, sampled at surgery. The source is a male donor with early-stage non-small cell lung cancer. The chain uses TRBV5-6 and TRBJ2-2; 8 positions match TRBD1. In DNA form, the CDR3 reads TGTGCCAGCAGCAGAGACAGGGGGAACACCGGGGAGCTGTTTTTT. Encoded protein: CASSRDRGNTGELFF.